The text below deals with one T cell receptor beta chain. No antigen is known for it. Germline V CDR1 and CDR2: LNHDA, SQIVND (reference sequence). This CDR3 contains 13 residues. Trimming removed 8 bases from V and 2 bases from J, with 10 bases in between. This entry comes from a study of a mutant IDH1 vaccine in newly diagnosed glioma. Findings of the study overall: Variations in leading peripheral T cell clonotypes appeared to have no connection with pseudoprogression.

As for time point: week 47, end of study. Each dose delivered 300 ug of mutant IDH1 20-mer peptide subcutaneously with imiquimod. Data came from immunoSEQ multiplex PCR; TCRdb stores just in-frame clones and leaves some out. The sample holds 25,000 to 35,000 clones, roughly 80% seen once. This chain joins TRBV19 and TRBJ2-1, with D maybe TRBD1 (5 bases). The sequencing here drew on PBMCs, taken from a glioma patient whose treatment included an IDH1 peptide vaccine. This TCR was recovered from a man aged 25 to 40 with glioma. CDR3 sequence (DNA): TGTGCCAGTGGGCAGGGCACCTACAATGAGCAGTTCTTC. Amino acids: CASGQGTYNEQFF. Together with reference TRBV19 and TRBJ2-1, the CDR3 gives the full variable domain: DGGITQSPKYLFRKEGQNVTLSCEQNLNHDAMYWYRQDPGQGLRLIYYSQIVNDFQKGDIAEGYSVSREKKESFPLTVTSAQKNPTAFYLCASGQGTYNEQFFGPGTRLTVL.